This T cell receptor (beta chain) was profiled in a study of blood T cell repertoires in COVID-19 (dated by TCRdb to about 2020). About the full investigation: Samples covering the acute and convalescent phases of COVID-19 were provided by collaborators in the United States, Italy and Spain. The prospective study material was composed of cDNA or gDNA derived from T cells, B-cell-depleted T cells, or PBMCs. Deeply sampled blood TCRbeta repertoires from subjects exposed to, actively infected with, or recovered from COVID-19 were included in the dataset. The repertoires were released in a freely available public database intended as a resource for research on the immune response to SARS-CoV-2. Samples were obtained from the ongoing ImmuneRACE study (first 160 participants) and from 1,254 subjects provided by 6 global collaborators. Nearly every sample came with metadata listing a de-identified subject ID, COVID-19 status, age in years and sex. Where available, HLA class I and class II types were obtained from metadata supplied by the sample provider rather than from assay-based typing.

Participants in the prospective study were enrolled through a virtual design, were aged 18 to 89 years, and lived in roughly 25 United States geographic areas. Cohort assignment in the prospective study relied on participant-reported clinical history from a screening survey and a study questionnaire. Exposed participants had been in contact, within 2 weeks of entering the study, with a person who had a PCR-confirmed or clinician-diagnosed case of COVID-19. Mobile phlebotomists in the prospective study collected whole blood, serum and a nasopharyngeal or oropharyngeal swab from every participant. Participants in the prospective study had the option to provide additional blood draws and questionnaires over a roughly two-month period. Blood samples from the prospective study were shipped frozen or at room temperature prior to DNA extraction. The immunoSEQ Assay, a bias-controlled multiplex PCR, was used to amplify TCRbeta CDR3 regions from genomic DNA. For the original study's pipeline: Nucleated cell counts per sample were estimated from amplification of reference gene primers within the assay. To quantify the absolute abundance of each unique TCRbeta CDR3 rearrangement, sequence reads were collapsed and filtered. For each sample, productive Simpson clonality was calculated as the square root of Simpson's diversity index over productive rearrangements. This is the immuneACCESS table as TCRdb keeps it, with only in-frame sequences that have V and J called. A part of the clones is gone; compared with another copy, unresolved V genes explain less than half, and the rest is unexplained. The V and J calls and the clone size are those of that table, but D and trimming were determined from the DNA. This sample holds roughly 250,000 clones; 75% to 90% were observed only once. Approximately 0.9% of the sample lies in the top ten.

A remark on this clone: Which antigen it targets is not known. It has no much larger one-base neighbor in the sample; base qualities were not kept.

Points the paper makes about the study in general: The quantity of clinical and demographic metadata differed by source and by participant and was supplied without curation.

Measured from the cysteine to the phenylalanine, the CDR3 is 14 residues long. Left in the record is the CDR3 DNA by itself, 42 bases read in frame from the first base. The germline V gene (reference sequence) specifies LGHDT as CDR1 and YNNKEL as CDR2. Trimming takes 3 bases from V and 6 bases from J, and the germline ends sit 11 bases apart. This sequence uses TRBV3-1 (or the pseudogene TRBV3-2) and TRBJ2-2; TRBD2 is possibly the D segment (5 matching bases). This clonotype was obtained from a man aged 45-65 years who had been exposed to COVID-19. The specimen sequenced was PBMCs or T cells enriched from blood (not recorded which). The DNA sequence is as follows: TGTGCCAGCAGCCAGGGCGGAGGTGCCGGGGAGCTGTTTTTT. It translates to CASSQGGGAGELFF.